This TCR beta chain was recovered during a study of vaccination effects on CD4 cells after COVID-19. Study in general: Viral peptide pool expansion of antigen-specific CD4+ T cells preceded sequencing in the ViraFEST assay. Post-vaccine sampling took place a median of 72 days after the second dose.

Only in-frame clones appear in the TCRdb table, and some are missing; sequencing was by immunoSEQ multiplex PCR. The sample includes tens of thousands of clones, 74% of them seen just once. At the end of roughly ten days of culture, CD4+ T cells were isolated. Each participant was given two doses of one vaccine (BNT162b2 or mRNA-1273). Testing of the vaccine recipients showed negative nucleocapsid antibodies and no prior SARS-CoV-2 infection. This CDR3 region has 18 residues. This clone was counted a few times. The target antigen is unknown. The input for sequencing was CD4+ T cells from PBMCs cultured without peptide, taken after COVID-19 vaccination. This chain connects TRBV21-1 to TRBJ1-2. TRBV21-1 is deemed a pseudogene. This clonotype was obtained from a human donor who received a COVID-19 vaccine. The CDR3, as DNA: TGTGCCAGCAGCGTTCTTTCCCGCGTATCCACGGTGGACTATGGCTACACCTTC. Translating it yields CASSVLSRVSTVDYGYTF.